These 32 T cell receptor beta chains share one sample of origin, sequenced in a study of blood T cell repertoires in COVID-19. Clones were read by immunoSEQ multiplex PCR, and TCRdb kept only the in-frame ones, dropping some. The repertoire includes about 56,000 clones, 70% to 90% of them detected once, and 20% to 25% sits in the top ten. The sample consisted of peripheral blood. The receptors shown here come from a human donor in a cohort sampled during active COVID-19.

The chain uses TRBV5-4 and TRBJ2-5; 9 positions agree with TRBD2. Per germline, CDR1 SGHNT and CDR2 YYREEE (reference sequence). V dropped 0 bases and J dropped 5; count of bases not matched to a gene: 5. The CDR3 covers 15 residues. CDR3 DNA sequence: TGTGCCAGCAGCTTGGATAGCGGGGGCAGGGAGACCCAGTACTTC. This translates into CASSLDSGGRETQYF.

The chain employs TRBV10-2 and TRBJ2-2; 7 bases are shared with TRBD2. The germline gives CDR1 WSHSY, CDR2 SAAADI. V gave up 5 bases and J gave up 7 bases; unmatched junction bases: 13. The CDR3 extends over 16 amino acids. CDR3 sequence: CASSWGGAPGVGELFF. In DNA, the CDR3 is TGCGCCAGCAGTTGGGGAGGGGCCCCGGGGGTCGGGGAGCTGTTTTTT.

CDR3 DNA sequence: TGTGCCAGCAGCTACGGGACAGAAATTAACACCGGGGAGCTGTTTTTT. Encoded protein: CASSYGTEINTGELFF. The chain combines TRBV14 with TRBJ2-2, with 7 bases fitting TRBD1. Germline trimming cut 5 bases from V and 2 bases from J; bases unmatched to any gene: 8. This CDR3 has 16 amino acids. The germline V gene encodes CDR1 SGHDN and CDR2 FVKESK.

The chain has TRBV5-1 and TRBJ2-3; 8 bases align to TRBD1. V was clipped by 2 bases and J by 4 bases; unmatched bases: 9. This CDR3 spans 16 amino acids. The V gene's germline CDR1 is SGHRS and CDR2 YFSETQ. The CDR3 nucleotides are TGCGCCAGCAGCTTCGCCCGGGACAGGAGGGCAGATACGCAGTATTTT. This encodes CASSFARDRRADTQYF.

The J gene is TRBJ2-1, the V gene TRBV18, with 11 bases identical to TRBD2. The trim removed 1 base at V and 7 bases at J, leaving 3 bases unmatched. CDR3 size: 15 residues. The germline gives CDR1 KGHSH, CDR2 LQKENI. The CDR3 nucleotides read TGTGCCAGCTCACCACTAGCGGGGGGGCGGAATGAGCAGTTCTTC. Translating gives CASSPLAGGRNEQFF.

The CDR3 region has the DNA TGTGCCAGCAGCTGGAGGAGGGGCGAGAATTCACCCCTCCACTTT. Translation: CASSWRRGENSPLHF. The chain carries TRBV5-4 and TRBJ1-6, with a tentative D call TRBD1 (5 bases). The CDR3 is 15 residues long. Germline V gene data show CDR1 as SGHNT and CDR2 as YYREEE (reference sequence). Trimming took 3 bases from V and 7 from J, leaving 14 bases between them.

The chain carries TRBV6-6 and TRBJ2-5, with 16 bases matching TRBD2. The germline V gene encodes CDR1 MNHNY and CDR2 SVGAGI (reference sequence). V was clipped by 5 bases and J by 4 bases; unmatched bases: 7. The CDR3 sequence is 17 residues long. CDR3 protein: CASSPGLAGGPRETQYF. The CDR3 DNA reads as TGTGCCAGCAGTCCGGGACTAGCGGGGGGGCCTCGAGAGACCCAGTACTTC.

In this sample, this clone turned up once. The chain links TRBV19 to TRBJ2-1; maybe TRBD1 (6 bases). The germline V gene encodes CDR1 LNHDA and CDR2 SQIVND (reference sequence). V gave up 3 bases and J gave up 10 bases, with 10 bases separating them. The CDR3 extends over 12 amino acids. The CDR3 sequence: CASSIQGTEQFF. CDR3 sequence (DNA): TGTGCCAGTAGTATTCAGGGGACGGAGCAGTTCTTC.

The chain links TRBV19 to TRBJ2-3, with D possibly being TRBD2 (6 bases). Germline V CDR1 and CDR2: LNHDA, SQIVND (reference sequence). Deletions cut 5 bases from V and 8 bases from J, with 11 bases between. There are 12 residues in the CDR3. The chain's CDR3 is CASSAGLFTQYF. The CDR3 nucleotides read TGTGCCAGTAGTGCGGGACTTTTTACGCAGTATTTT.

Only one count was recorded for this clone. The V and J genes are TRBV4-1 and TRBJ2-3, with D unresolved. The germline V and J ends were trimmed by 3 bases and 0 bases, with 10 bases remaining between them. This CDR3 is built from 15 residues. From germline, CDR1 is MGHRA and CDR2 YSYEKL. CDR3 residues: CASSQWASSTDTQYF. CDR3 nucleotide sequence: TGCGCCAGCAGCCAGTGGGCTTCTAGCACAGATACGCAGTATTTT.

The chain recombines TRBV5-6 with TRBJ2-7; the match to TRBD1 covers 8 bases. The CDR3 totals 13 residues. Germline V gene data show CDR1 as SGHDT and CDR2 as YYEEEE. V lost 4 bases to trimming and J lost 6 bases; unmatched junction nucleotides: 6. CDR3 DNA sequence: TGTGCCAGCAGCGGGGTGGACAGGGTCGAGCAGTACTTC. Translation gives CASSGVDRVEQYF.

The chain employs TRBV5-1 and TRBJ2-7; 7 bases agree with TRBD1. V was pared by 0 bases and J by 3 bases, with 3 bases of the junction left unmatched. Germline assignment: CDR1 SGHRS and CDR2 YFSETQ. CDR3 length equals 14 residues. CDR3 sequence: CASSLGGGGYEQYF. The CDR3 nucleotides read TGCGCCAGCAGCTTGGGAGGGGGCGGCTACGAGCAGTACTTC. Full variable domain (outside the CDR3, taken from reference TRBV5-1 and TRBJ2-7): KAGVTQTPRYLIKTRGQQVTLSCSPISGHRSVSWYQQTPGQGLQFLFEYFSETQRNKGNFPGRFSGRQFSNSRSEMNVSTLELGDSALYLCASSLGGGGYEQYFGPGTRLTVT.

V gene TRBV5-5 combines with J gene TRBJ1-4; 8 nucleotides match TRBD1. Unmatched junction bases numbered 7, after V lost 4 bases and J lost 8 bases. CDR3 length: 14 amino acids. Germline lookup yields CDR1 SGHKS and CDR2 YYEKEE (reference sequence). DNA for the CDR3: TGTGCCAGCAGCAGCGGACAGGGACGGGAAAAACTGTTTTTT. Protein product: CASSSGQGREKLFF.

The chain employs TRBV30 and TRBJ1-5, with D possibly being TRBD1 (5 bases). The germline V gene encodes CDR1 GTSNPN and CDR2 SVGIG (reference sequence). The CDR3 consists of 13 residues. V dropped 3 bases and J dropped 4 bases, with 10 bases sitting between them. DNA for the CDR3: TGTGCCTGGAGCAAGGGGCTGAATCAGCCCCAGCATTTT. Translating it yields CAWSKGLNQPQHF.

This sequence joins TRBV6-2 or TRBV6-3 and TRBJ2-5; TRBD2 aligns across 11 bases. The CDR3 is 18 residues long. V lost 0 bases to trimming and J lost 4 bases; unmatched junction nucleotides: 10. Germline CDR1 MNHEY, CDR2 SVGEGT. The CDR3 region is CASSYSRASGGLGETQYF. In nucleotides, the CDR3 is TGTGCCAGCAGTTACTCGAGGGCTAGCGGGGGGCTGGGAGAGACCCAGTACTTC.

The chain employs TRBV19 and TRBJ2-7; TRBD2 might be the D (6 bases). Germline V CDR1 and CDR2: LNHDA, SQIVND (reference sequence). V was shortened by 7 bases and J by 2 bases, with 18 bases between the two germline ends. This CDR3 has 15 amino acids. The CDR3 reads CASNRRLDLPYEQYF. The CDR3, as DNA: TGTGCCAGTAACCGCCGACTAGATCTCCCCTACGAGCAGTACTTC.

The V gene is TRBV4-3, the J gene TRBJ1-2, with TRBD1 matching over 9 bases. Germline CDR1 is LGHNA and CDR2 is YSLEER. CDR3 length equals 15 residues. V was clipped by 0 bases and J by 8 bases; unmatched bases: 7. CDR3 amino acids: CASSQDTGGAEGYTF. The CDR3 DNA follows: TGCGCCAGCAGCCAAGATACAGGGGGCGCAGAGGGCTACACCTTC.

The CDR3 coding sequence is TGTGCCAGCAGCGACGGACTAGTGGGGGATGAGCAGTTCTTC. Protein product: CASSDGLVGDEQFF. The genes are TRBV7-3 and TRBJ2-1; 7 bases agree with TRBD2. Germline CDR1 is SGHTA and CDR2 is FQGTGA. With V trimmed by 5 bases and J by 8 bases, 9 bases remained unmatched. The CDR3 runs 14 residues.

The chain joins TRBV2 to TRBJ1-2; 7 nucleotides match TRBD1. Trimming at V came to 4 bases and at J to 2 bases, leaving 4 bases not matched to a gene. This CDR3 region has 14 residues. Germline V gene lookup returns CDR1 SNHLY and CDR2 FYNNEI. The CDR3 DNA reads TGTGCCAGCAGTGGCGGGACAGCCAACTATGGCTACACCTTC. It codes for CASSGGTANYGYTF.

The chain combines TRBV5-1 with TRBJ2-1, with 9 bases lining up with TRBD2. CDR1 and CDR2 from the germline V gene are SGHRS and YFSETQ. The CDR3 runs 15 residues. The J segment lost 10 bases and the V segment lost 0 bases, leaving 8 bases of the junction unmatched. The CDR3 protein is CASSLDPSGKGEQFF. CDR3 nucleotides: TGCGCCAGCAGCTTGGACCCTAGCGGGAAAGGCGAGCAGTTCTTC.

The rearrangement joins TRBV20-1 to TRBJ1-5; no definite D call. This CDR3 has 15 residues. V gave up 3 bases and J gave up 1 base, with 13 bases separating them. Germline CDR1 and CDR2: DFQATT and SNEGSKA (reference sequence). CDR3 nucleotides: TGCAGTGCTAGTCGAGACACTGAAAGCAATCAGCCCCAGCATTTT. Translated, it gives CSASRDTESNQPQHF.

This chain links TRBV10-2 with TRBJ2-4, with D perhaps matching TRBD1 (7 bases). Germline CDR1 reads WSHSY; CDR2 reads SAAADI. V was trimmed by 0 bases and J by 0 bases, leaving 21 bases between them. The CDR3 spans 20 residues. The CDR3 reads CASSESAGQTALLAKNIQYF. The CDR3 DNA is TGCGCCAGCAGTGAGTCGGCGGGACAGACAGCGCTGTTAGCCAAAAACATTCAGTACTTC.

V is TRBV2 and J is TRBJ1-3; tentatively, D is TRBD1 (5 bases). This CDR3 region has 17 residues. With 6 bases removed from V and 0 bases from J, the gap between germline ends came to 18 bases. CDR1 SNHLY and CDR2 FYNNEI come from the germline V gene. The CDR3 DNA is TGTGCCAGCAGGATACACACCATCAGGGCCTCTGGAAACACCATATATTTT. As protein: CASRIHTIRASGNTIYF.

The rearrangement links TRBV4-3 to TRBJ1-6; D is undetermined. The CDR3 is made up of 18 amino acids. Germline lookup yields CDR1 LGHNA and CDR2 YSLEER. V was clipped by 4 bases and J by 0 bases, with 16 bases between them. CDR3 loop: CASSLHSMRSSYNSPLHF. CDR3 DNA sequence: TGCGCCAGCAGCCTCCACTCGATGAGGAGCTCCTATAATTCACCCCTCCACTTT.

The chain links TRBV18 to TRBJ2-5; no reliable D call. This CDR3 is 14 amino acids long. Trimming left V 2 bases short and J 9 bases short, with 16 bases between. Germline-derived CDR1 and CDR2 are KGHSH and LQKENI. The CDR3 protein is CASSPGDFPGAQYF. The CDR3 DNA reads TGTGCCAGCTCACCAGGAGACTTCCCCGGAGCCCAGTACTTC.

The J gene is TRBJ2-1, the V gene TRBV11-2; D ambiguous. V was cut by 5 bases and J by 7 bases, with 9 bases left in between. Looked up from germline, CDR1 is SGHAT and CDR2 is FQNNGV. The CDR3 length is 12 residues. This chain's CDR3 is CASSPDINEQFF. CDR3 DNA: TGTGCCAGCAGCCCCGACATTAATGAGCAGTTCTTC.

The chain combines TRBV15 with TRBJ2-5, with D perhaps matching TRBD2 (5 bases). CDR3 length: 14 residues. Per the germline V gene, CDR1 is LNHNV and CDR2 is YYDKDF (reference sequence). Trimming took 0 bases from V and 7 from J, leaving 12 bases between them. Written as DNA, the CDR3 is TGTGCCACCAGCAGAGATGGTGAGGGAAGGACCCAGTACTTC. Its protein is CATSRDGEGRTQYF.

The rearrangement uses TRBV27 and TRBJ2-3, with D possibly matching TRBD2 (6 bases). The V end lost 1 base, the J end lost 4 bases, and 6 bases lay between the germline ends. Germline-derived CDR1 and CDR2 are MNHEY and SMNVEV (reference sequence). CDR3 length: 13 residues. CDR3 nucleotide sequence: TGTGCCAGCAGTTTATGGGGGGCAGATACGCAGTATTTT. This translates into CASSLWGADTQYF.

The V gene is TRBV7-6, the J gene TRBJ1-6; D is possibly TRBD1 (5 bases). The CDR3 runs 16 residues. With 5 bases removed from V and 6 bases from J, the gap between germline ends came to 17 bases. In germline, CDR1 is SGHVS, CDR2 FNYEAQ. CDR3 DNA sequence: TGTGCCAGCAGCCCACGGACGCAGGGTGGTAATTCACCCCTCCACTTT. Translating it yields CASSPRTQGGNSPLHF.

This chain links TRBV2 with TRBJ1-6; possibly TRBD1 for D (5 bases). The germline V gene has CDR1 SNHLY and CDR2 FYNNEI. Trimming cost V 4 bases and J 15 bases, with 22 bases left between them. The CDR3 has 15 amino acids. The CDR3, as DNA: TGTGCCAGCAGTGCGGGGGACGGGCCTCATGAGTTCCTCCACTTT. Encoded protein: CASSAGDGPHEFLHF.

The J gene is TRBJ2-2, the V gene TRBV30; 10 nucleotides match TRBD1. Trimming at V came to 1 base and at J to 5 bases, leaving 4 bases not matched to a gene. CDR3 length equals 15 residues. Germline loops: CDR1 GTSNPN, CDR2 SVGIG (reference sequence). CDR3 DNA: TGTGCCTGGAGTGAAAAGGGACAGGGGACCGGGGAGCTGTTTTTT. Its translation is CAWSEKGQGTGELFF.

This clone was counted once. The gene calls are TRBV5-1 and TRBJ2-1; no definite D call. The V end lost 4 bases, the J end lost 8 bases, and 10 bases lay between the germline ends. Germline V CDR1 and CDR2: SGHRS, YFSETQ. CDR3 length: 12 residues. Here the CDR3 reads CASSISLDEQFF. CDR3 sequence (DNA): TGCGCCAGCAGCATATCTCTCGATGAGCAGTTCTTC. Together with reference TRBV5-1 and TRBJ2-1, the CDR3 gives the full variable domain: KAGVTQTPRYLIKTRGQQVTLSCSPISGHRSVSWYQQTPGQGLQFLFEYFSETQRNKGNFPGRFSGRQFSNSRSEMNVSTLELGDSALYLCASSISLDEQFFGPGTRLTVL.